The clone carrying this T cell receptor beta chain appeared many times. TCRdb re-derived calls from the 5' RACE reads in MiXCR, one entry per CDR3 protein. The top ten hold around 0.48% of the sample, which has 450,000 to 650,000 distinct CDR3 sequences, about 16% seen once. The data are from a study of identical twins. Germline CDR1 SGHVS, CDR2 FQNEAQ. CDR3 length: 16 amino acids. V was trimmed by 3 bases and J by 6 bases, leaving 18 bases between them. This sample also appeared in a second study, on yellow fever vaccine responses in identical twins.

What was sequenced was CD4+ T cells sorted from blood. This TCR derives from a woman aged 18-35 years in good health. The rearrangement joins TRBV7-8 to TRBJ1-5, with D hard to call. The CDR3 reads CASSLLRYEVAQPQHF. The CDR3 nucleotides are TGTGCCAGCAGCTTGTTGCGGTACGAAGTCGCTCAGCCCCAGCATTTT.